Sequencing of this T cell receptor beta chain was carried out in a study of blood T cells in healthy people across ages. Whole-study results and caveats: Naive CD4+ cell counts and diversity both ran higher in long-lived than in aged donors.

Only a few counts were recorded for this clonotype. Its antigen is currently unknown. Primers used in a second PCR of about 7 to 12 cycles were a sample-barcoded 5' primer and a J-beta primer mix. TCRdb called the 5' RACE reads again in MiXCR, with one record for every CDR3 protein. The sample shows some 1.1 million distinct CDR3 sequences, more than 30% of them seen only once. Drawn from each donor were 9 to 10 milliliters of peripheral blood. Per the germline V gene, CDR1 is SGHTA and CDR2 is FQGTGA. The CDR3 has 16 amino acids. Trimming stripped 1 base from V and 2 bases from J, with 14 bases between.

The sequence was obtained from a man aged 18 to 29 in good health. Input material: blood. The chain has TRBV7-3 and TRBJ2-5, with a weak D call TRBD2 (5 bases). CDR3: CASSLNVRAAQETQYF. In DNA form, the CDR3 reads TGTGCCAGCAGCTTAAATGTGCGGGCAGCTCAAGAGACCCAGTACTTC.